These 11 T cell receptor beta chains were sequenced from one sample in a study of post-analysis software for immune sequencing data. For these receptors, no antigen is known. cDNA libraries of TCR beta carried unique molecular identifiers. TCRdb analysed the PCR reads with MiXCR anew, one entry per CDR3 protein. The repertoire holds around 190,000 distinct CDR3 sequences, with around 29% as singletons. Study-level results: In patients, TRBV5-6, TRBV5-1 and TRBV20-1 belonged to roughly five TRBV segments found more frequently than in controls.

Sequencing was carried out using blood. The receptors here all came from a girl younger than 18 with multiple sclerosis.

This clonotype has a handful of counts. One junction end disagrees with the germline gene, perhaps due to a read error. The chain uses TRBV6-5 and TRBJ1-1, with D possibly being TRBD1 (5 bases). Germline lookup yields CDR1 MNHEY and CDR2 SVGAGI. The CDR3 contains 14 residues. For the CDR3, the DNA is TGTCCCAGCAGTTACGGGCAGGGTCGCACTGAAGCTTTCTTT. This gives the protein CPSSYGQGRTEAFF.

Concerning this clonotype: A clone one base away is much larger, so this may be a read error. The V call is TRBV12-3 or TRBV12-4, the J call TRBJ2-3, with 7 positions matching TRBD2. The CDR3 is 14 residues long. V lost 3 bases to trimming and J lost 11 bases; unmatched junction nucleotides: 11. The CDR3 protein is CASSLEGLPSRQYF. In nucleotides, the CDR3 is TGTGCCAGCAGTTTGGAGGGACTACCGAGTAGGCAGTATTTT.

The chain recombines TRBV7-7 with TRBJ1-1, with D uncertain. The germline V gene has CDR1 SSHAT and CDR2 FNYEAQ (reference sequence). This CDR3 has 13 amino acids. V shed 2 bases and J shed 0 bases, with 4 bases lying between them. The CDR3 is CASSLRLNTEAFF. For the CDR3, the DNA is TGTGCCAGCAGCTTACGGCTGAACACTGAAGCTTTCTTT.

Worth noting for this clonotype: Since a much larger clone is just one base distant, this may be a read error. J is TRBJ2-5 and V is TRBV20-1, with unresolved D. The CDR3 consists of 13 residues. CDR1 is DFQATT, CDR2 SNEGSKA, per germline (reference sequence). Between the trimmed V and J ends, which lost 6 bases and 11 bases, there was a span of 22 bases. CDR3 nucleotides: TGCAGTGCAAATCCTTGGAGCACAAATGAGCAGTACTTC. This encodes CSANPWSTNEQYF.

Many counts were recorded for this clonotype. The chain has TRBV12-3 or TRBV12-4 and TRBJ2-5; unclear D gene. This CDR3 contains 12 residues. V was trimmed by 0 bases and J by 5 bases, leaving 4 bases between them. The CDR3 region has the DNA TGTGCCAGCAGTTTAGCTGAGGAGACCCAGTACTTC. Amino acid sequence: CASSLAEETQYF.

V gene TRBV7-2 combines with J gene TRBJ1-6; D gene unclear. This CDR3 comprises 15 residues. V lost 0 bases and J lost 9, with 12 bases in between. Germline CDR1 reads SGHTA; CDR2 reads FQGNSA. The CDR3 here is CASSLALGASSPLHF. CDR3 DNA sequence: TGTGCCAGCAGCTTAGCGTTGGGAGCCAGTTCACCCCTCCACTTT. The full variable domain, completed using reference TRBV7-2 and TRBJ1-6, is GAGVSQSPSNKVTEKGKDVELRCDPISGHTALYWYRQSLGQGLEFLIYFQGNSAPDKSGLPSDRFSAERTGGSVSTLTIQRTQQEDSAVYLCASSLALGASSPLHFGNGTRLTVT.

This clonotype was found a few times. A much larger clone sits a single nucleotide away, making a read error possible. V gene TRBV29-1 combines with J gene TRBJ1-2; D ambiguous. V was cut by 7 bases and J by 3 bases, with 12 bases left in between. The CDR3 has 12 residues. The germline V gene has CDR1 SQVTM and CDR2 ANQGSEA. CDR3 DNA sequence: TGCAGCGGTGGAGCTGGGTACTATGGCTACACCTTC. Translating it yields CSGGAGYYGYTF.

This clonotype has more than one count but fewer than ten. The V gene is TRBV6-6, the J gene TRBJ2-3; 8 nucleotides line up with TRBD2. The CDR3 sequence is 14 residues long. With 5 bases clipped from V and 5 bases from J, the junction kept 6 bases outside the gene matches. Germline CDR1 is MNHNY and CDR2 is SVGAGI (reference sequence). This chain's CDR3 is CASSPGGAQDTQYF. CDR3 DNA: TGTGCCAGCAGTCCCGGGGGGGCCCAAGATACGCAGTATTTT.

This chain links TRBV6-5 with TRBJ1-1; tentatively, D is TRBD1 (5 bases). The V gene's germline CDR1 is MNHEY and CDR2 SVGAGI. The V and J ends lost 1 base and 1 base respectively, with 7 bases between them. The CDR3 has 14 amino acids. The CDR3 loop reads CASSYFGANTEAFF. As DNA, the CDR3 is TGTGCCAGCAGTTACTTCGGGGCGAACACTGAAGCTTTCTTT.

At least ten counts were recorded for this clonotype. V and J are TRBV12-3 or TRBV12-4 and TRBJ2-5, with unresolved D. This CDR3 comprises 15 residues. Trimming removed 4 bases at V and 4 bases at J, with 16 bases between. The CDR3 DNA reads as TGTGCCAGCAGTTCACACAGAAACCTGCGAGAGACCCAGTACTTC. It codes for CASSSHRNLRETQYF.

This clonotype was counted ten times or more. The CDR3 sequence: CSAGARSTDTQYF. In DNA form, the CDR3 reads TGCAGCGCCGGGGCCAGGAGCACAGATACGCAGTATTTT. The rearrangement uses TRBV29-1 and TRBJ2-3; D tentatively fits TRBD1 or TRBD2 (5 bases each). V was trimmed by 7 bases and J by 0 bases, leaving 11 bases between them. This CDR3 has 13 residues. Germline V CDR1 and CDR2: SQVTM, ANQGSEA.